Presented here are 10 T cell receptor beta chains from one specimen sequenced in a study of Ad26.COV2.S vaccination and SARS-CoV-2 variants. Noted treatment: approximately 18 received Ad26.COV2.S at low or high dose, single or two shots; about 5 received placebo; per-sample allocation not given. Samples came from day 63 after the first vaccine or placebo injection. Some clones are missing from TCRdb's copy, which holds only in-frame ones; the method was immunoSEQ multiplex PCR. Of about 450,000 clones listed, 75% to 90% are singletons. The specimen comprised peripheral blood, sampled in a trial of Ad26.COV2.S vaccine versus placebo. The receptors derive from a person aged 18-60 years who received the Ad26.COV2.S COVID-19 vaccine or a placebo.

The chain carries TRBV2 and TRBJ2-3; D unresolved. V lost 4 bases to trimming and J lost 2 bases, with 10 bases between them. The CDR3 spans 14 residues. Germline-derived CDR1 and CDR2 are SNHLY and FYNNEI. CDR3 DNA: TGTGCCAGCAGTGCCGACAAGTTCACAGATACGCAGTATTTT. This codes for CASSADKFTDTQYF.

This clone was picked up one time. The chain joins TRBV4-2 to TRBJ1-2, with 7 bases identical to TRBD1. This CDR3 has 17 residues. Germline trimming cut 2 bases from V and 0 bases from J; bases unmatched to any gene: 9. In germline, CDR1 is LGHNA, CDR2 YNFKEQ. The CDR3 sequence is CASSQYGQAVTNYGYTF. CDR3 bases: TGTGCCAGCAGCCAATATGGACAGGCGGTTACTAACTATGGCTACACCTTC.

The CDR3 sequence is CASSVGWGAEQFF. The CDR3 region has the DNA TGCGCCAGCAGCGTAGGATGGGGCGCTGAGCAGTTCTTC. This chain uses TRBV10-2 with TRBJ2-1, with D possibly TRBD1 on 5 matching bases. CDR1 is WSHSY and CDR2 is SAAADI in the germline V gene. The CDR3 is made up of 13 amino acids. Trimming removed 6 bases at V and 9 bases at J, with 15 bases between.

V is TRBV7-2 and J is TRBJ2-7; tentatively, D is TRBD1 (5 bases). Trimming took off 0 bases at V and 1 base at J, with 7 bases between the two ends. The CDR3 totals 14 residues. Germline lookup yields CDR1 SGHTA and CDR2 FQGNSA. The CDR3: CASSLAGLSYEQYF. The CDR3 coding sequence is TGTGCCAGCAGCTTAGCGGGGCTATCCTACGAGCAGTACTTC.

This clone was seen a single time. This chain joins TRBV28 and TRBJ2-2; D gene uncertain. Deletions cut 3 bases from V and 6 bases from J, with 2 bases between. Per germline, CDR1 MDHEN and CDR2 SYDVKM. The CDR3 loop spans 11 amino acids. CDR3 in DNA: TGTGCCAGCAGTTTCCCCGGGGAGCTGTTTTTT. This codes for CASSFPGELFF.

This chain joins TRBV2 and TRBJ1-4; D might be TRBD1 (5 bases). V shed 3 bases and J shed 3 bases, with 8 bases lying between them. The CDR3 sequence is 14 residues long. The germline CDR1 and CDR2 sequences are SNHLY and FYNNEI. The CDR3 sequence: CASSEGRSNEKLFF. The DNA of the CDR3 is TGTGCCAGCAGTGAGGGACGGTCTAATGAAAAACTGTTTTTT.

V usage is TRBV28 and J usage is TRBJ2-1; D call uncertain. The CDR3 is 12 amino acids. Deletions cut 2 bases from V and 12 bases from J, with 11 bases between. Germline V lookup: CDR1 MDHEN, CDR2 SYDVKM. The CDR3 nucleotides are TGTGCCAGCAGTTTACTGTCAAGTACGCAGTTCTTC. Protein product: CASSLLSSTQFF.

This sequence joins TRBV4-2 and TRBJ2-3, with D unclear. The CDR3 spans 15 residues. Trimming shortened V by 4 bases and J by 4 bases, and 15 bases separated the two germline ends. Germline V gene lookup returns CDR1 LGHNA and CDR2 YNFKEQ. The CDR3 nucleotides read TGTGCCAGCAGCCCTCTCCTTCCTGGGGCAGATACGCAGTATTTT. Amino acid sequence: CASSPLLPGADTQYF.

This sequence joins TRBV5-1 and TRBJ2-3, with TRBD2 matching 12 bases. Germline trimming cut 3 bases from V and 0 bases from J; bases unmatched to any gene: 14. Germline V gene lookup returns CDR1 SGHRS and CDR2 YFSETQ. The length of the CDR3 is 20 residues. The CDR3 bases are TGCGCCAGCAGCTCCCGCGGACTAGCGGGAATTGTAACTAGCACAGATACGCAGTATTTT. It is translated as CASSSRGLAGIVTSTDTQYF.

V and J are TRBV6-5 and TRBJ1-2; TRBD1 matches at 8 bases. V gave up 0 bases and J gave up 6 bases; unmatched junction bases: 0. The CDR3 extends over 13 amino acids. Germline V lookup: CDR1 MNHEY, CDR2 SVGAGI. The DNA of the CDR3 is TGTGCCAGCAGTTACTCGACAGGGGATGGCTACACCTTC. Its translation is CASSYSTGDGYTF.